This T cell receptor beta chain came from a study of molecular identifiers for immune sequencing clone quantification. Background on the study: Sequencing covered four of five parts into which replicate RNA from roughly 18,000 or 92,000 naive CD8 cells was split.

Sorting selected naive CD8 T cells with a CD8+CD4-CCR7+CD45RA+ phenotype. Worth noting for this clonotype: The antigen is unknown.

General study results and limits: Whereas naive cells kept under 1% of molecules in clones above 20 RNA copies, such clones held over 99% in effectors.

Germline-derived CDR1 and CDR2 are LNHDA and SQIVND (reference sequence). Trimming took off 6 bases at V and 8 bases at J, with 10 bases between the two ends. The CDR3 has 11 amino acids. The authors built bulk TCR libraries by previously described methods with listed TCR primers. TCRdb re-called the PCR reads through MiXCR, storing one row per CDR3 protein. The sample has about 97,000 distinct CDR3 sequences; 24% are singletons. Sequences were obtained from naive CD8+ T cells from blood, with Jurkat cell RNA spiked in. Subset defined: FACS-sorted CD8+CD4-CCR7+CD45RA+ naive T cells. The clonotype comes from a human donor in good health. Some libraries in this study had Jurkat cell RNA spiked in. V is TRBV19 and J is TRBJ1-1; D is perhaps TRBD1 (5 bases). The CDR3 reads CASSWTTEAFF. Written as DNA, the CDR3 is TGTGCCAGTAGCTGGACAACCGAAGCTTTCTTT.